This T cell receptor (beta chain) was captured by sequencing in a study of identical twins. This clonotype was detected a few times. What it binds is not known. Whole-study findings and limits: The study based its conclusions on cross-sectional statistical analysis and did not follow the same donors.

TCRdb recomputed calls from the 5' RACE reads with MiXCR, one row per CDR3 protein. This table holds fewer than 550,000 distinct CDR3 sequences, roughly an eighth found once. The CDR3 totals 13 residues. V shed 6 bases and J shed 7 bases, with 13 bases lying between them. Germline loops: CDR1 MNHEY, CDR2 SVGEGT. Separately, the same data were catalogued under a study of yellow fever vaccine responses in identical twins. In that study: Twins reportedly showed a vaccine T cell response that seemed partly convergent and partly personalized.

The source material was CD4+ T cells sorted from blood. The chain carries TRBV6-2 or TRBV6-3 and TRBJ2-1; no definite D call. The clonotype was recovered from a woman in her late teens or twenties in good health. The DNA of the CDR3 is TGTGCCAGCAGAGCACAGAGAAGGAATGAGCAGTTCTTC. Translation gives CASRAQRRNEQFF.